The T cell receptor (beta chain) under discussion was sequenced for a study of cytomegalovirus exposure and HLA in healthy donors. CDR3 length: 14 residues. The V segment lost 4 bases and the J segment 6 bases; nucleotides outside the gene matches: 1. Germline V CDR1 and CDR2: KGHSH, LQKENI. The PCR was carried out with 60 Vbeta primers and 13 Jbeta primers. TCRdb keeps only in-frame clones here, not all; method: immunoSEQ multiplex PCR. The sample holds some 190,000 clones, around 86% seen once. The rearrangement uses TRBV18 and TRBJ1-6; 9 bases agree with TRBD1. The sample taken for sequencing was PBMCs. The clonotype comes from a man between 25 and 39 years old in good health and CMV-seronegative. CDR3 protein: CASSLDRGNSPLHF. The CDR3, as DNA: TGTGCCAGCTCACTGGACAGGGGTAATTCACCCCTCCACTTT.